The 20 T cell receptor beta chains presented below share a single source sample, sequenced in a study of CD4 T cells in relation to SARS-CoV-2 and coronaviruses. Data came from immunoSEQ multiplex PCR; TCRdb stores just in-frame clones and leaves some out. The sample carries tens of thousands of clones, around 70% recorded once. CD4+ T cells from unexposed donors were obtained before the COVID-19 pandemic (2011-2018). Isolation of CD4+ T cells took place after about 9 days in culture. These receptors are not linked to any known antigen. The sequencing sample was made of CD4+ T cells from PBMCs, cultured in vitro. All receptors derive from a human donor in good health.

This clone was picked up one time. V is TRBV10-3 and J is TRBJ2-6, with a tentative D call TRBD1 (6 bases). The CDR3 runs 16 residues. Between the trimmed V and J ends, which lost 6 bases and 0 bases, there was a span of 12 bases. Germline V CDR1 and CDR2: ENHRY, SYGVKD. CDR3 sequence (DNA): TGTGCCATCAGCAGGACAGAGTCCTCTGGGGCCAACGTCCTGACTTTC. Amino acids: CAISRTESSGANVLTF.

The chain uses TRBV18 and TRBJ2-7; the D gene could be TRBD1 or TRBD2 (6 bases each). The CDR3 contains 14 residues. The V gene lost 6 bases and the J gene lost 5 bases, with 17 bases spanning the gap. Germline CDR1 is KGHSH and CDR2 is LQKENI. The CDR3 DNA reads as TGTGCCAGCTCCGCGAAGGGGGGCAACGACGAGCAGTACTTC. Amino acids: CASSAKGGNDEQYF.

This clone was seen a handful of times. The gene calls are TRBV19 and TRBJ1-1; D may be TRBD1 (6 bases). This CDR3 has 14 amino acids. V was shortened by 6 bases and J by 1 base, with 12 bases between the two germline ends. CDR1 and CDR2 (germline): LNHDA, SQIVND (reference sequence). CDR3 sequence reads: CASRWDTANTEAFF. The CDR3 region has the DNA TGTGCCAGTAGGTGGGACACCGCGAACACTGAAGCTTTCTTT.

This sequence joins TRBV2 and TRBJ2-7; the D gene could be TRBD1 or TRBD2 (5 bases each). Germline CDR1 is SNHLY and CDR2 is FYNNEI. Trimming left V 8 bases short and J 2 bases short, with 13 bases between. This CDR3 contains 13 residues. For the CDR3, the DNA is TGTGCCAGCCTCCGGGACGTTGCCTACGAGCAGTACTTC. Translated, it gives CASLRDVAYEQYF.

The J gene is TRBJ1-2, the V gene TRBV11-2; the match to TRBD1 covers 7 bases. This CDR3 spans 14 amino acids. Looked up from germline, CDR1 is SGHAT and CDR2 is FQNNGV. V was pared by 8 bases and J by 2 bases, with 8 bases of the junction left unmatched. The CDR3 nucleotides are TGTGCCAGCGCCATAACCAGGGGGAACTATGGCTACACCTTC. It codes for CASAITRGNYGYTF.

This clone has only a few counts. The gene calls are TRBV3-1 (or the pseudogene TRBV3-2) and TRBJ1-3, with D uncertain. Germline V gives CDR1 LGHDT, CDR2 YNNKEL (reference sequence). Trimming shortened V by 1 base and J by 3 bases, and 10 bases separated the two germline ends. This CDR3 comprises 15 residues. The CDR3 nucleotides are TGTGCCAGCAGCCAAGGATTGCGATTTGGAAACACCATATATTTT. It codes for CASSQGLRFGNTIYF.

This clone was counted once. The chain couples TRBV5-4 to TRBJ2-1, with D perhaps assigned TRBD1 or TRBD2 (7 bases each). The V gene lost 1 base and the J gene lost 5 bases, with 22 bases spanning the gap. The CDR3 has 18 amino acids. Germline V gene sequence: CDR1 SGHNT, CDR2 YYREEE (reference sequence). In DNA form, the CDR3 reads TGTGCCAGCAGCTTGTGGGTCTTGGGGGAGGGGGCCCACAATGAGCAGTTCTTC. As protein: CASSLWVLGEGAHNEQFF.

The rearrangement uses TRBV3-1 (or the pseudogene TRBV3-2) and TRBJ2-7, with 8 nucleotides matching TRBD2. Per germline, CDR1 LGHDT and CDR2 YNNKEL (reference sequence). There are 17 residues in the CDR3. The V gene end was trimmed by 4 bases and the J gene end by 3 bases; junction bases not matched to a gene: 14. The CDR3 here is CASSPPPNSGSVYEQYF. In DNA, the CDR3 is TGTGCCAGCAGCCCCCCCCCTAACAGCGGGAGTGTCTACGAGCAGTACTTC.

This clone was found a few times. The V gene is TRBV5-4, the J gene TRBJ2-2; 8 nucleotides agree with TRBD1. Germline trimming cut 4 bases from V and 4 bases from J; bases unmatched to any gene: 6. Germline V gives CDR1 SGHNT, CDR2 YYREEE (reference sequence). CDR3 length: 15 residues. For the CDR3, the DNA is TGTGCCAGCAGCAATAGACAGGGGACCACCGGGGAGCTGTTTTTT. The encoded protein is CASSNRQGTTGELFF.

The chain is built from TRBV6-2 or TRBV6-3 and TRBJ2-4, with a weak D call TRBD1 (6 bases). Trimming removed 3 bases at V and 6 bases at J, with 18 bases between. The V gene's germline CDR1 is MNHEY and CDR2 SVGEGT. The CDR3 spans 16 residues. In DNA, the CDR3 is TGTGCCAGCAGTTATGACGCAGGGGCCTACGGAAACATTCAGTACTTC. Amino acids: CASSYDAGAYGNIQYF.

This clone is a singleton in its sample. The rearrangement uses TRBV11-3 and TRBJ2-5, with 12 bases matching TRBD1. Germline CDR1 SGHNT, CDR2 YENEEA. J lost 5 bases, V lost 4 bases, and 8 bases had no gene match. CDR3 length: 16 residues. The CDR3 is CASSSAGTGGTETQYF. CDR3 coding DNA: TGTGCCAGCAGCTCAGCCGGGACAGGGGGCACGGAGACCCAGTACTTC.

This chain joins TRBV7-3 and TRBJ1-1; 8 nucleotides align to TRBD1. V lost 4 bases and J lost 0; bases outside the gene matches: 7. This CDR3 region has 16 residues. The germline V gene has CDR1 SGHTA and CDR2 FQGTGA. The CDR3 sequence: CASSSQGGALNTEAFF. CDR3 in DNA: TGTGCCAGCAGCTCACAGGGGGGGGCCCTGAACACTGAAGCTTTCTTT.

This clone appeared once. V is TRBV18 and J is TRBJ2-1; 10 nucleotides match TRBD2. This CDR3 region has 16 residues. Trimming took 2 bases from V and 9 from J; bases not matched to a gene: 10. Germline CDR1 reads KGHSH; CDR2 reads LQKENI. CDR3 protein: CASSPDLAGELGEQFF. The CDR3 DNA sequence: TGTGCCAGCTCACCAGATCTAGCGGGAGAATTAGGTGAGCAGTTCTTC.

The V call is TRBV3-1 (or the pseudogene TRBV3-2), the J call TRBJ2-3; 7 bases align to TRBD2. The CDR3 is 18 amino acids. CDR1 is LGHDT and CDR2 is YNNKEL in the germline V gene (reference sequence). V was clipped by 2 bases and J by 0 bases; unmatched bases: 11. In nucleotides, the CDR3 is TGTGCCAGCAGCCAAAGACCCTGGGGACTAACTAGCACAGATACGCAGTATTTT. Residues: CASSQRPWGLTSTDTQYF.

The table lists this clone with a count of one. This rearrangement joins TRBV7-6 to TRBJ2-3; a possible D gene is TRBD2 (6 bases). V dropped 3 bases and J dropped 2 bases, with 12 bases sitting between them. CDR1 is SGHVS, CDR2 FNYEAQ, per germline. This CDR3 has 15 residues. CDR3 DNA sequence: TGTGCCAGCAGCTTGCCGGGAGAATACACAGATACGCAGTATTTT. Protein: CASSLPGEYTDTQYF.

This clone was counted between two and nine times. The chain couples TRBV7-3 to TRBJ2-7, with D possibly being TRBD1 or TRBD2 (5 bases each). The CDR3 runs to 12 residues. V lost 2 bases to trimming and J lost 6 bases, with 8 bases between them. Per the germline V gene, CDR1 is SGHTA and CDR2 is FQGTGA. This CDR3 is CASSLFGGEQYF. The CDR3 nucleotides read TGTGCCAGCAGCTTATTTGGGGGCGAGCAGTACTTC.

The sample holds a few counts of this clone. The chain recombines TRBV7-9 with TRBJ1-2; 7 bases line up with TRBD1. The CDR3 contains 14 residues. Trimming removed 2 bases from V and 7 bases from J; junction bases left unmatched: 7. Germline V gives CDR1 SEHNR, CDR2 FQNEAQ (reference sequence). The CDR3 is CASSLSDRVIGYTF. The CDR3 DNA reads as TGTGCCAGCAGCTTATCCGACAGGGTCATTGGCTACACCTTC.

The chain links TRBV18 to TRBJ2-1; the match to TRBD2 covers 10 bases. Germline-derived CDR1 and CDR2 are KGHSH and LQKENI. This CDR3 contains 15 residues. V lost 4 bases and J lost 2; bases outside the gene matches: 2. The CDR3 DNA follows: TGTGCCAGCTCACTAGCGGGAGGCACCTACAATGAGCAGTTCTTC. Its translation is CASSLAGGTYNEQFF.

This chain uses TRBV11-2 with TRBJ2-3, with D possibly called TRBD1 or TRBD2 (6 bases each). CDR1 is SGHAT and CDR2 is FQNNGV in the germline V gene. V lost 2 bases and J 4 bases, leaving 16 bases between the germline ends. The CDR3 spans 16 residues. In DNA, the CDR3 is TGTGCCAGCAGCTTATCAATAGGGGGGAGCTCAGATACGCAGTATTTT. The encoded protein is CASSLSIGGSSDTQYF.

This chain connects TRBV7-9 to TRBJ1-1; D is perhaps TRBD1 (5 bases). Germline lookup yields CDR1 SEHNR and CDR2 FQNEAQ (reference sequence). The CDR3 has 14 residues. Trimming took off 5 bases at V and 2 bases at J, with 12 bases between the two ends. The CDR3 protein is CASSPVQGNTEAFF. The CDR3 coding sequence is TGTGCCAGCAGCCCGGTTCAGGGTAACACTGAAGCTTTCTTT.